This is a list of T cell receptor beta chains from one sample in a study of PD-L1 blockade in urothelial cancer. Produced via immunoSEQ multiplex PCR; TCRdb's table is partial and in-frame only. The repertoire holds 120,000 or so clones, around 86% seen once, with 2.4% in the top ten. The sample in question was PBMCs, obtained around atezolizumab (anti-PD-L1) treatment. These receptors were taken from a man in his fifties or sixties with urothelial cancer. Both conserved end residues are part of each CDR3. Clone size is stated in some rows and not others, as once, few, many or a class when expanded.

v_call clone_size cdr3_aa
TRBV18 NA CASSALRREAAGLVSYEQYF
TRBV19 NA CASSISILAGGSTDTQYF
TRBV5-5 NA CASSPTGLSYEQYF
TRBV21-1 NA CASSNGTGGDAPLHF
TRBV9 NA CASSAGLADTGELFF
TRBV6-1 NA CASSGTVNSPLHF
TRBV5-4 NA CASSLNRAETQYF
TRBV28 NA CASGTVGNTIYF
TRBV13 few CASRWGLVAGELFF
TRBV18 NA CASSPGGANTEAFF
TRBV4-1 NA CASSQVIVSNYGYTF
TRBV6-4 NA CASSVTAGENSPLHF
TRBV6-5 NA CASSGLVMNTEAFF
TRBV30 NA CAWSPFPAGELFF
TRBV18 NA CASSGGSNQPQHF